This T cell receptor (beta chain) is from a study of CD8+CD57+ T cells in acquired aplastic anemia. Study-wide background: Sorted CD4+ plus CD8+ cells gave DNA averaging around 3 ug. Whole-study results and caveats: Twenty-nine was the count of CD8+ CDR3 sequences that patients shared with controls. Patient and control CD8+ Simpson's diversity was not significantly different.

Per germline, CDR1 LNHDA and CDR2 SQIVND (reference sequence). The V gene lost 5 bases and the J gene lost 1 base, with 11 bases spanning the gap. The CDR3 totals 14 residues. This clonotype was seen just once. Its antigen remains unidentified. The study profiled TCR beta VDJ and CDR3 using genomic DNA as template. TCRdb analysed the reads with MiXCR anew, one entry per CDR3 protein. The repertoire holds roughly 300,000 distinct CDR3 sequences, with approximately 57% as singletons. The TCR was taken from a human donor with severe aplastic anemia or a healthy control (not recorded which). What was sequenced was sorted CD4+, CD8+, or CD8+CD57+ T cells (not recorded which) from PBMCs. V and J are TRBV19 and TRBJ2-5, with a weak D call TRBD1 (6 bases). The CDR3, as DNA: TGTGCCAGTAGTTTTCTAGGGGGCCAAGAGACCCAGTACTTC. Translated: CASSFLGGQETQYF. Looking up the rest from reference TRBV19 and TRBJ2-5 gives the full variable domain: DGGITQSPKYLFRKEGQNVTLSCEQNLNHDAMYWYRQDPGQGLRLIYYSQIVNDFQKGDIAEGYSVSREKKESFPLTVTSAQKNPTAFYLCASSFLGGQETQYFGPGTRLLVL.